What follows are 30 T cell receptor beta chains derived from one specimen sequenced in a study of shared clonotypes between healthy human individuals. Assay used: immunoSEQ multiplex PCR; TCRdb lists only in-frame clones, some missing. The data show some 660,000 clones, roughly 72% seen once. Source material: memory CD4+ T cells sorted from blood. The subset denotes: CD45RA-negative fraction. Every receptor here comes from a woman aged 25 to 39 in good health.

The V call is TRBV5-1, the J call TRBJ1-4, with no clear D. Germline CDR1 and CDR2: SGHRS and YFSETQ. The V gene lost 4 bases and the J gene lost 0 bases, with 4 bases spanning the gap. The CDR3 has 13 amino acids. CDR3 sequence reads: CASSIATNEKLFF. DNA for the CDR3: TGCGCCAGCAGCATAGCAACTAATGAAAAACTGTTTTTT. The whole variable domain, filled in from reference TRBV5-1 and TRBJ1-4, reads KAGVTQTPRYLIKTRGQQVTLSCSPISGHRSVSWYQQTPGQGLQFLFEYFSETQRNKGNFPGRFSGRQFSNSRSEMNVSTLELGDSALYLCASSIATNEKLFFGSGTQLSVL.

The CDR3 region is CSASSGTGELFF. The CDR3 nucleotides read TGCAGCGCGAGTAGCGGGACCGGGGAGCTGTTTTTT. The rearrangement links TRBV29-1 to TRBJ2-2; 7 positions match TRBD2. V lost 7 bases, J lost 5 bases, and 4 bases stayed unmatched. CDR1 SQVTM and CDR2 ANQGSEA come from the germline V gene. This CDR3 comprises 12 residues.

V gene TRBV4-1 combines with J gene TRBJ2-2; possible D gene TRBD1, 5 bases. V lost 6 bases to trimming and J lost 7 bases, with 21 bases between them. The CDR3 has 16 residues. The germline CDR1 and CDR2 sequences are MGHRA and YSYEKL. The CDR3 bases are TGCGCCAGCAGTGAAACAAGGGGATTTAGTGGCGGGGAGCTGTTTTTT. It translates to CASSETRGFSGGELFF.

A few counts support this clone. The rearrangement links TRBV27 to TRBJ2-3; 7 bases agree with TRBD1. V dropped 5 bases and J dropped 4; count of bases not matched to a gene: 6. The germline V gene encodes CDR1 MNHEY and CDR2 SMNVEV (reference sequence). This CDR3 contains 14 residues. The CDR3 spells CASSPGQVADTQYF. The CDR3 nucleotides read TGTGCCAGCAGTCCCGGACAGGTGGCAGATACGCAGTATTTT.

CDR3 residues: CASSQFVGLETYNEQFF. As DNA, the CDR3 is TGTGCCAGCAGCCAATTTGTCGGACTAGAAACCTACAATGAGCAGTTCTTC. This chain uses TRBV14 with TRBJ2-1; 7 positions agree with TRBD2. The CDR3 has 17 amino acids. The germline CDR1 and CDR2 sequences are SGHDN and FVKESK. After removal of 2 bases from V and 2 bases from J, the junction contained 9 bases not matched to a gene.

The chain carries TRBV30 and TRBJ1-3, with 9 bases identical to TRBD1. CDR1 and CDR2 (germline): GTSNPN, SVGIG (reference sequence). CDR3 size: 14 residues. V lost 3 bases, J lost 6 bases, and 6 bases stayed unmatched. The CDR3 coding sequence is TGTGCCTGGAGGGGACAGGGCGATGTAAACACCATATATTTT. Residues: CAWRGQGDVNTIYF.

The rearrangement uses TRBV5-1 and TRBJ2-7; 9 bases are a match to TRBD1. CDR1 is SGHRS and CDR2 is YFSETQ in the germline V gene. J gave up 0 bases and V 6 bases, and 4 bases lay outside the gene matches. CDR3 length: 14 amino acids. CDR3 bases: TGCGCCAGCAACCGGGACAGGGTCTCCTACGAGCAGTACTTC. It codes for CASNRDRVSYEQYF.

V usage is TRBV15 and J usage is TRBJ2-7, with D possibly TRBD2 on 6 matching bases. The germline gives CDR1 LNHNV, CDR2 YYDKDF (reference sequence). The CDR3 extends over 15 amino acids. The V gene lost 1 base and the J gene lost 0 bases, with 10 bases spanning the gap. The CDR3 protein is CATSRGGESSYEQYF. The CDR3 nucleotides read TGTGCCACCAGCAGAGGGGGGGAAAGCTCCTACGAGCAGTACTTC.

The chain uses TRBV18 and TRBJ2-7; 7 bases are a match to TRBD2. Trimming at V came to 2 bases and at J to 3 bases, leaving 7 bases not matched to a gene. Germline V gives CDR1 KGHSH, CDR2 LQKENI. CDR3 size: 15 residues. CDR3 sequence (DNA): TGTGCCAGCTCACCATACGAAGCGGGACGCTACGAGCAGTACTTC. As protein: CASSPYEAGRYEQYF.

The chain combines TRBV14 with TRBJ2-7, with 9 bases aligning to TRBD1. The V and J ends lost 0 bases and 12 bases, in that order; junction bases with no gene match: 9. The germline V gene encodes CDR1 SGHDN and CDR2 FVKESK. The CDR3 length is 14 residues. Here the CDR3 reads CASSQDLGTGTLYF. In DNA, the CDR3 is TGTGCCAGCAGCCAAGATCTAGGGACAGGGACTCTGTACTTC.

In the case of this clone: Distinct nucleotide sequences in the sample also encode this CDR3. This chain links TRBV12-5 with TRBJ2-1; perhaps D is TRBD1 or TRBD2 (6 bases each). Germline V CDR1 and CDR2: LGHNT, FRNRAP. V lost 6 bases to trimming and J lost 10 bases, with 13 bases between them. The CDR3 length is 12 residues. CDR3 DNA sequence: TGTGCTAGTGGGCCGGGGGCGGGGGAGCAGTTCTTC. Protein sequence: CASGPGAGEQFF.

The chain has TRBV15 and TRBJ1-1; possible D gene TRBD1, 6 bases. The CDR3 spans 14 residues. Germline V gene lookup returns CDR1 LNHNV and CDR2 YYDKDF (reference sequence). V lost 1 base to trimming and J lost 4 bases, with 10 bases between them. CDR3 sequence (DNA): TGTGCCACCAGCAGAGCCTACAGGGTCACTGAAGCTTTCTTT. This translates into CATSRAYRVTEAFF.

This clone was counted between two and nine times. This chain uses TRBV10-2 with TRBJ2-5; D remains ambiguous. There are 11 residues in the CDR3. Trimming took 7 bases from V and 7 from J, leaving 10 bases between them. CDR1 and CDR2 (germline): WSHSY, SAAADI. The CDR3 loop is CASKSGMTQYF. The CDR3 DNA sequence: TGCGCCAGCAAGAGTGGTATGACCCAGTACTTC.

This chain uses TRBV7-6 with TRBJ1-1; TRBD1 aligns across 7 bases. This CDR3 has 14 amino acids. Looked up from germline, CDR1 is SGHVS and CDR2 is FNYEAQ. With 1 base clipped from V and 5 bases from J, the junction kept 4 bases outside the gene matches. The CDR3 protein is CASSLVQGSTEAFF. DNA of the CDR3: TGTGCCAGCAGCTTAGTACAGGGGAGTACTGAAGCTTTCTTT.

This clone was found once. The chain links TRBV11-2 to TRBJ2-5, with 7 bases aligning to TRBD1. V trimming: 6 bases; J trimming: 1 base; junction bases outside the gene matches: 5. The CDR3 spans 14 residues. Germline CDR1 is SGHAT and CDR2 is FQNNGV. CDR3 sequence (DNA): TGTGCCAGCAGGCCTAACAGGGGCCAAGAGACCCAGTACTTC. The encoded protein is CASRPNRGQETQYF.

Ten or more counts support this clone. The same CDR3 can be traced to other DNA sequences in this sample. This rearrangement joins TRBV7-2 to TRBJ2-3, with TRBD2 as a possible D gene (5 bases). The V gene lost 5 bases and the J gene lost 0 bases, with 12 bases spanning the gap. The CDR3 is made up of 15 amino acids. Germline loops: CDR1 SGHTA, CDR2 FQGNSA. The CDR3 DNA sequence: TGTGCCAGCAGCCCCGACTATCTAAGCACAGATACGCAGTATTTT. Its protein product is CASSPDYLSTDTQYF. Complete variable domain (other parts from reference TRBV7-2 and TRBJ2-3): GAGVSQSPSNKVTEKGKDVELRCDPISGHTALYWYRQSLGQGLEFLIYFQGNSAPDKSGLPSDRFSAERTGGSVSTLTIQRTQQEDSAVYLCASSPDYLSTDTQYFGPGTRLTVL.

This CDR3 reads CATSRGGAGSGNTIYF. For the CDR3, the DNA is TGTGCCACCAGCAGAGGCGGCGCGGGCTCTGGAAACACCATATATTTT. The gene calls are TRBV15 and TRBJ1-3; the D is unclear. V was pared by 1 base and J by 0 bases, with 10 bases between. The germline gives CDR1 LNHNV, CDR2 YYDKDF (reference sequence). The CDR3 is 16 residues long.

This chain connects TRBV5-4 to TRBJ1-2; TRBD1 matches 7 bases. With 3 bases clipped from V and 8 bases from J, the junction kept 4 bases outside the gene matches. Germline-derived CDR1 and CDR2 are SGHNT and YYREEE (reference sequence). CDR3 length equals 12 residues. CDR3 loop: CASSSTGYGYTF. CDR3 nucleotides: TGTGCCAGCAGCTCGACAGGGTACGGCTACACCTTC. The complete variable domain, with remaining parts taken from reference TRBV5-4 and TRBJ1-2, reads ETGVTQSPTHLIKTRGQQVTLRCSSQSGHNTVSWYQQALGQGPQFIFQYYREEENGRGNFPPRFSGLQFPNYSSELNVNALELDDSALYLCASSSTGYGYTFGSGTRLTVV.

This clone was observed a few times. The chain has TRBV7-2 and TRBJ1-2; D is uncertain. The CDR3 length is 15 residues. With 2 bases removed from V and 1 base from J, the gap between germline ends came to 11 bases. Per germline, CDR1 SGHTA and CDR2 FQGNSA. The DNA for the CDR3 is TGTGCCAGCAGCTTAACACGCGGGCTTAACTATGGCTACACCTTC. Protein sequence: CASSLTRGLNYGYTF.

This clone was found once. CDR3 sequence reads: CASSPQPMENTEAFF. CDR3 sequence (DNA): TGTGCCAGCTCACCACAGCCGATGGAGAACACTGAAGCTTTCTTT. The genes are TRBV18 and TRBJ1-1; D not resolved. The CDR3 covers 15 residues. V lost 1 base, J lost 1 base, and 10 bases lay in between. Germline V gene sequence: CDR1 KGHSH, CDR2 LQKENI.

The chain combines TRBV2 with TRBJ2-1; 10 bases agree with TRBD1. Losses at the gene ends were 7 bases for V and 9 bases for J; bases not matched to a gene: 12. Germline V gene lookup returns CDR1 SNHLY and CDR2 FYNNEI. The CDR3 loop spans 15 amino acids. DNA of the CDR3: TGTGCCAGCACCATACAGGGACAGGGGAGTAGTGAGCAGTTCTTC. This encodes CASTIQGQGSSEQFF.

The V call is TRBV6-5, the J call TRBJ1-5, with 7 bases aligning to TRBD1. V shed 5 bases and J 3 bases; nucleotides not matched to a gene: 4. The CDR3 contains 14 residues. The germline CDR1 and CDR2 sequences are MNHEY and SVGAGI. The CDR3 sequence is CASSRTGHNQPQHF. The CDR3, as DNA: TGTGCCAGCAGTCGGACAGGCCACAATCAGCCCCAGCATTTT.

The table lists this clone with a count of one. J is TRBJ1-5 and V is TRBV2; 9 bases are shared with TRBD1. The trim removed 3 bases at V and 6 bases at J, leaving 6 bases unmatched. This CDR3 has 15 amino acids. CDR1 and CDR2 from the germline V gene are SNHLY and FYNNEI. CDR3: CASSERTGATQPQHF. The CDR3 nucleotides are TGTGCCAGCAGTGAGCGGACAGGGGCCACTCAGCCCCAGCATTTT. Variable domain in full (rest from reference TRBV2 and TRBJ1-5): EPEVTQTPSHQVTQMGQEVILRCVPISNHLYFYWYRQILGQKVEFLVSFYNNEISEKSEIFDDQFSVERPDGSNFTLKIRSTKLEDSAMYFCASSERTGATQPQHFGDGTRLSIL.

The rearrangement joins TRBV7-2 to TRBJ1-2, with no clear D. Germline V gene sequence: CDR1 SGHTA, CDR2 FQGNSA. This CDR3 contains 15 residues. Trimming cost V 7 bases and J 2 bases, with 17 bases left between them. The CDR3 bases are TGTGCCAGCATCCCACAGCGGCAGTCCAACTATGGCTACACCTTC. It translates to CASIPQRQSNYGYTF.

This rearrangement joins TRBV15 to TRBJ1-1; D gene unclear. The germline gives CDR1 LNHNV, CDR2 YYDKDF (reference sequence). The CDR3 runs to 15 residues. Trimming removed 1 base from V and 3 bases from J, with 12 bases in between. This CDR3 reads CATSRVVRRYTEAFF. CDR3 DNA: TGTGCCACCAGCAGAGTAGTTCGGCGATACACTGAAGCTTTCTTT.

This clone was counted only a few times. The V call is TRBV19, the J call TRBJ1-1, with a weak D call TRBD1 (5 bases). The germline gives CDR1 LNHDA, CDR2 SQIVND (reference sequence). The CDR3 loop spans 15 amino acids. The V end was cut by 3 bases, the J end by 3 bases, with 14 bases between. Here the CDR3 DNA reads TGTGCCAGTAGTATGGCCCCCCCAGGGTACACTGAAGCTTTCTTT. Its translation: CASSMAPPGYTEAFF.

The chain links TRBV4-1 to TRBJ2-7; no clear D gene. V shed 1 base and J shed 1 base, with 11 bases lying between them. Looked up from germline, CDR1 is MGHRA and CDR2 is YSYEKL. CDR3 length equals 15 residues. The CDR3 nucleotides read TGCGCCAGCAGCCAAGGCCCCGAACGATCCTACGAGCAGTACTTC. Protein product: CASSQGPERSYEQYF.

Written as DNA, the CDR3 is TGTGCCAGCAGTTTGGGGCCTGGACTGAACTACGAGCAGTACTTC. Translating it yields CASSLGPGLNYEQYF. This chain joins TRBV27 and TRBJ2-7; D could derive from TRBD1 or TRBD2 (5 bases each). This CDR3 is built from 15 residues. Trimming stripped 3 bases from V and 3 bases from J, with 15 bases between. Germline CDR1 reads MNHEY; CDR2 reads SMNVEV (reference sequence).

The V gene is TRBV5-1, the J gene TRBJ2-7, with D unclear. Germline assignment: CDR1 SGHRS and CDR2 YFSETQ. Between the trimmed V and J ends, which lost 0 bases and 0 bases, there was a span of 7 bases. The CDR3 totals 14 residues. DNA of the CDR3: TGCGCCAGCAGCTTGGCCCCAAACTCCTACGAGCAGTACTTC. This codes for CASSLAPNSYEQYF. Based on the CDR3 plus reference TRBV5-1 and TRBJ2-7, the full variable domain is KAGVTQTPRYLIKTRGQQVTLSCSPISGHRSVSWYQQTPGQGLQFLFEYFSETQRNKGNFPGRFSGRQFSNSRSEMNVSTLELGDSALYLCASSLAPNSYEQYFGPGTRLTVT.

The chain is built from TRBV14 and TRBJ2-2; D is unresolved. CDR3 length equals 15 residues. CDR1 and CDR2 (germline): SGHDN, FVKESK. V dropped 0 bases and J dropped 5 bases, with 10 bases sitting between them. CDR3 sequence: CASSQDLPGTGELFF. CDR3 DNA sequence: TGTGCCAGCAGCCAAGATTTGCCCGGGACCGGGGAGCTGTTTTTT.